This is a list of T cell receptor beta chains from one sample in a study of blood T cells in healthy people across ages. In TCRdb, the 5' RACE reads were re-called with MiXCR into one record per CDR3 protein. The repertoire holds 1.5 million to 2 million distinct CDR3 sequences, with 28% as singletons. Sequencing input: blood. These receptors originate from a woman aged 25-40 years in good health. Each CDR3 is given with its conserved first and last residue. The D gene is left open where the match is weak. Only part of the rows carry a size: once, few, many, or a class if the clone is expanded.

clone size | CDR3 length | J gene | V gene | D gene | CDR3 protein | CDR3 DNA
few | 15 | TRBJ2-7 | TRBV5-6 | NA | CASSLTQGFTYEQYF | TGTGCCAGCAGCTTGACCCAGGGGTTTACCTACGAGCAGTACTTC
many | 14 | TRBJ1-1 | TRBV5-1 | TRBD1 | CASSLGTGNTEAFF | TGCGCCAGCAGCTTGGGGACAGGGAACACTGAAGCTTTCTTT
few | 17 | TRBJ2-5 | TRBV7-3 | TRBD2 | CASSLAAAAGGQQTQYF | TGTGCCAGCAGCTTAGCGGCCGCAGCGGGGGGGCAACAGACCCAGTACTTC
NA | 15 | TRBJ2-3 | TRBV12-5 | NA | CASALSGFGTDTQYF | TGTGCTAGTGCCCTATCCGGGTTCGGCACAGATACGCAGTATTTT
few | 15 | TRBJ1-1 | TRBV7-6 | NA | CASSRGGVGGTEAFF | TGTGCCAGCAGCCGCGGCGGTGTCGGGGGCACTGAAGCTTTCTTT
few | 12 | TRBJ1-1 | TRBV28 | NA | CASKSQGPETFF | TGTGCCAGCAAATCGCAGGGGCCAGAAACTTTCTTT
many | 19 | TRBJ2-6 | TRBV4-3 | TRBD2 | CASSQDISGSGRGANVLTF | TGCGCCAGCAGCCAAGATATCTCCGGTAGCGGGAGAGGGGCCAACGTCCTGACTTTC
many | 15 | TRBJ1-2 | TRBV12-3/TRBV12-4 | NA | CASSSDWGANYGYTF | TGTGCCAGCAGTTCCGACTGGGGGGCTAACTATGGCTACACCTTC
NA | 17 | TRBJ2-6 | TRBV24-1 | NA | CATSGGEPFSGANVLTF | TGTGCCACCAGTGGGGGGGAGCCCTTCTCTGGGGCCAACGTCCTGACTTTC
few | 14 | TRBJ2-7 | TRBV3-1 | NA | CASSQQWSSYEQYF | TGTGCCAGCAGCCAACAGTGGAGCTCCTACGAGCAGTACTTC
few | 13 | TRBJ2-1 | TRBV12-3/TRBV12-4 | NA | CASSLVADDEQFF | TGTGCCAGCAGTTTAGTAGCGGACGATGAGCAGTTCTTC
many | 12 | TRBJ2-7 | TRBV7-8 | NA | CASSPGANEQYF | TGTGCCAGCAGCCCGGGGGCCAACGAGCAGTACTTC
few | 15 | TRBJ1-4 | TRBV28 | NA | CATSRGGQGNEKLFF | TGTGCCACCTCTCGAGGGGGGCAGGGTAATGAAAAACTGTTTTTT
NA | 13 | TRBJ2-7 | TRBV6-5 | TRBD1 | CARSRQGTGEQYF | TGTGCCAGGAGCAGACAGGGTACGGGGGAGCAGTACTTC
NA | 14 | TRBJ1-4 | TRBV5-6 | NA | CASSLLGGYEKLFF | TGTGCCAGCAGCTTGCTCGGCGGGTACGAAAAACTGTTTTTT
few | 18 | TRBJ2-1 | TRBV6-5 | TRBD1 | CASSYSSRGPLTYNEQFF | TGTGCCAGCAGTTACTCGAGTAGGGGGCCATTAACCTACAATGAGCAGTTCTTC
few | 15 | TRBJ2-1 | TRBV19 | TRBD1 | CASSIRPGGLNEQFF | TGTGCCAGTAGTATACGCCCAGGGGGTCTCAATGAGCAGTTCTTC
few | 15 | TRBJ2-3 | TRBV2 | TRBD1 | CASTPGTANTDTQYF | TGTGCCAGCACCCCCGGGACAGCCAACACAGATACGCAGTATTTT
NA | 19 | TRBJ2-7 | TRBV6-1 | NA | CASSRRTGTRPKRSLEQYF | TGTGCCAGCAGTCGACGAACCGGGACTCGCCCAAAACGTTCTCTCGAGCAGTACTTC
NA | 13 | TRBJ1-2 | TRBV7-9 | NA | CASSLHPNYGYTF | TGTGCCAGCAGCTTACACCCCAACTATGGCTACACCTTC
few | 13 | TRBJ1-2 | TRBV12-3/TRBV12-4 | NA | CASSGDGRVGYTF | TGTGCCAGCAGTGGGGACGGGAGGGTCGGCTACACCTTC
NA | 16 | TRBJ2-7 | TRBV2 | TRBD1 | CASSDLGTGGSYEQYF | TGTGCCAGCAGTGATCTTGGGACAGGGGGCTCCTACGAGCAGTACTTC
NA | 14 | TRBJ1-2 | TRBV20-1 | NA | CSAPFGQPYYGYTF | TGCAGTGCTCCCTTCGGACAGCCTTACTATGGCTACACCTTC
many | 16 | TRBJ2-7 | TRBV4-3 | TRBD1 | CASSQAAGTGSYEQYF | TGCGCCAGCAGCCAAGCGGCCGGGACAGGATCCTACGAGCAGTACTTC
many | 16 | TRBJ2-5 | TRBV11-2 | TRBD1 | CASSSIDRADQETQYF | TGTGCCAGCAGCTCGATCGACAGGGCTGATCAAGAGACCCAGTACTTC
NA | 12 | TRBJ2-7 | TRBV29-1 | TRBD1 | CSVTGDSYEQYF | TGCAGCGTGACAGGGGACTCCTACGAGCAGTACTTC
few | 17 | TRBJ2-5 | TRBV12-3/TRBV12-4 | NA | CASSSFWSPISQETQYF | TGTGCCAGCAGTTCCTTTTGGTCACCTATTTCCCAAGAGACCCAGTACTTC
NA | 14 | TRBJ1-1 | TRBV3-1 | TRBD1 | CASSQRGLNTEAFF | TGTGCCAGCAGCCAAAGGGGGCTTAACACTGAAGCTTTCTTT
NA | 14 | TRBJ2-1 | TRBV20-1 | NA | CSAREAQAYNEQFF | TGCAGTGCTAGAGAGGCCCAGGCCTACAATGAGCAGTTCTTC
few | 14 | TRBJ2-1 | TRBV6-5 | TRBD2 | CASSNGGAYNEQFF | TGTGCCAGCAGCAACGGGGGGGCCTACAATGAGCAGTTCTTC
NA | 14 | TRBJ2-1 | TRBV3-1 | TRBD2 | CASSQAGTSNEQFF | TGTGCCAGCAGCCAGGCCGGGACTAGCAATGAGCAGTTCTTC
NA | 13 | TRBJ1-5 | TRBV2 | NA | CASVQGTSQPQHF | TGTGCCAGCGTGCAGGGGACGAGTCAGCCCCAGCATTTT
many | 14 | TRBJ2-4 | TRBV7-3 | NA | CASSFRLAKNIQYF | TGTGCCAGCAGCTTTCGACTAGCCAAAAACATTCAGTACTTC
NA | 13 | TRBJ2-3 | TRBV12-5 | NA | CASGWAPPDTQYF | TGTGCTAGTGGGTGGGCCCCACCAGATACGCAGTATTTT
few | 15 | TRBJ2-7 | TRBV10-3 | NA | CAISESSGISYEQYF | TGTGCCATCAGTGAGTCTAGCGGAATTTCCTACGAGCAGTACTTC
many | 13 | TRBJ2-5 | TRBV29-1 | TRBD1 | CSVQGGLPETQYF | TGCAGCGTACAAGGGGGCCTTCCAGAGACCCAGTACTTC
many | 14 | TRBJ2-7 | TRBV5-1 | TRBD2 | CASSSGLEPYEQYF | TGTGCCAGCAGTAGCGGGTTAGAACCCTACGAGCAGTACTTC
NA | 16 | TRBJ2-1 | TRBV7-2 | NA | CASSFAGRPRPNEQFF | TGTGCCAGCAGCTTCGCGGGGCGGCCTCGTCCCAATGAGCAGTTCTTC
NA | 13 | TRBJ1-1 | TRBV6-4 | NA | CASSINMNTEAFF | TGTGCCAGCTCAATTAATATGAACACTGAAGCTTTCTTT
many | 14 | TRBJ2-3 | TRBV24-1 | NA | CATSEGASGGTQYF | TGTGCCACCAGTGAGGGGGCTAGCGGAGGGACGCAGTATTTT
NA | 13 | TRBJ2-3 | TRBV18 | NA | CASSPKLGDTQYF | TGTGCCAGCTCACCGAAGTTAGGAGATACGCAGTATTTT
NA | 16 | TRBJ2-1 | TRBV7-2 | TRBD2 | CASSSLVGLAGNEQFF | TGTGCCAGCAGCTCCTTGGTGGGACTAGCGGGGAATGAGCAGTTCTTC
few | 16 | TRBJ2-3 | TRBV6-5 | NA | CASSPLPGRKTDTQYF | TGTGCCAGCAGTCCGCTACCGGGACGGAAGACAGATACGCAGTATTTT
NA | 18 | TRBJ1-3 | TRBV25-1 | TRBD1 | CASSDSNWGQGDPYTIYF | TGTGCCAGCAGTGATAGTAACTGGGGGCAGGGGGATCCCTACACCATATATTTT
NA | 17 | TRBJ1-2 | TRBV7-2 | NA | CASSLGAQSTGLYGYTF | TGTGCCAGCAGCTTAGGCGCCCAATCAACCGGGCTCTATGGCTACACCTTC
NA | 16 | TRBJ2-1 | TRBV28 | NA | CASTEQWGSSYNEQFF | TGTGCCAGCACCGAGCAGTGGGGGAGCTCCTACAATGAGCAGTTCTTC
NA | 13 | TRBJ2-3 | TRBV5-1 | TRBD2 | CATGLAGEDTQYF | TGCGCCACCGGACTAGCGGGAGAAGATACGCAGTATTTT
many | 15 | TRBJ2-7 | TRBV6-6 | TRBD2 | CASSAPGLAGYEQYF | TGTGCCAGCAGTGCACCGGGACTAGCGGGCTACGAGCAGTACTTC
NA | 13 | TRBJ2-7 | TRBV29-1 | NA | CSVRAGPLYEQYF | TGCAGCGTTAGGGCCGGCCCCCTCTACGAGCAGTACTTC
few | 16 | TRBJ2-1 | TRBV12-3/TRBV12-4 | TRBD2 | CASSHRTSGGANEQFF | TGTGCCAGCAGCCACCGGACTAGCGGGGGGGCCAACGAGCAGTTCTTC